What follows are 31 T cell receptor beta chains derived from one specimen sequenced in a study of cytomegalovirus exposure and HLA in healthy donors. The PCR ran on 60 Vbeta and 13 Jbeta primers. Libraries were prepared by immunoSEQ multiplex PCR; TCRdb keeps only in-frame clonotypes and omits some of them. The data hold under 200,000 clones, with roughly 85% observed a single time. Sequenced: PBMCs. Receptors were obtained from a male donor in good health and CMV-seronegative.

The V gene is TRBV10-1, the J gene TRBJ1-1, with 7 bases lining up with TRBD1. Germline V gene data show CDR1 as WNHNN and CDR2 as SYGVQD (reference sequence). J was trimmed by 1 base and V by 6 bases; bases with no gene match: 2. There are 13 residues in the CDR3. CDR3 in amino acids: CASRGQTNTEAFF. CDR3 DNA: TGCGCCAGCAGGGGACAGACGAACACTGAAGCTTTCTTT.

The chain combines TRBV18 with TRBJ2-7, with D possibly being TRBD2 (6 bases). This CDR3 spans 17 amino acids. CDR1 and CDR2 (germline): KGHSH, LQKENI. V was shortened by 2 bases and J by 5 bases, with 22 bases between the two germline ends. The chain's CDR3 is CASSPFVSFGGGHEQYF. As DNA, the CDR3 is TGTGCCAGCTCACCATTCGTCTCGTTCGGGGGTGGGCACGAGCAGTACTTC.

This clone was detected once. V usage is TRBV5-5 and J usage is TRBJ2-2; maybe TRBD1 (6 bases). CDR3 size: 15 residues. Germline lookup yields CDR1 SGHKS and CDR2 YYEKEE (reference sequence). The V and J ends lost 0 bases and 3 bases respectively, with 9 bases between them. CDR3 sequence reads: CASSLGQEDTGELFF. The CDR3, as DNA: TGTGCCAGCAGCTTGGGACAGGAAGACACCGGGGAGCTGTTTTTT.

V is TRBV5-1 and J is TRBJ1-2; D might be TRBD1 (5 bases). In germline, CDR1 is SGHRS, CDR2 YFSETQ. V lost 0 bases and J 13 bases, leaving 16 bases between the germline ends. The CDR3 runs to 13 residues. CDR3: CASSLAGDGRCTF. The CDR3 nucleotides read TGCGCCAGCAGCTTGGCGGGGGACGGGCGCTGCACCTTC.

V gene TRBV25-1 combines with J gene TRBJ1-2; a weak D match, TRBD1 (5 bases). CDR3 length equals 13 residues. V was pared by 4 bases and J by 3 bases, with 9 bases between. Germline V gene sequence: CDR1 MGHDK, CDR2 SYGVNS. The CDR3 is CASSGGTDYGYTF. In DNA, the CDR3 is TGTGCCAGCAGTGGCGGGACGGACTATGGCTACACCTTC.

The rearrangement joins TRBV4-2 to TRBJ1-1; maybe TRBD1 (6 bases). The germline CDR1 and CDR2 sequences are LGHNA and YNFKEQ. V lost 1 base and J 7 bases, leaving 16 bases between the germline ends. This CDR3 region has 15 residues. This CDR3 reads CASSQVGRGADEAFF. CDR3 sequence (DNA): TGTGCCAGCAGCCAAGTTGGTCGGGGGGCTGATGAAGCTTTCTTT.

The rearrangement uses TRBV7-9 and TRBJ2-6; possibly TRBD1 for D (5 bases). V dropped 5 bases and J dropped 0 bases, with 14 bases sitting between them. The CDR3 is 17 amino acids. Germline CDR1 is SEHNR and CDR2 is FQNEAQ (reference sequence). For the CDR3, the DNA is TGTGCCAGCAGCCGCAACAGGACAAACTCTGGGGCCAACGTCCTGACTTTC. It encodes CASSRNRTNSGANVLTF.

The chain employs TRBV10-3 and TRBJ2-5; D is uncertain. Per germline, CDR1 ENHRY and CDR2 SYGVKD. The CDR3 contains 14 residues. V lost 3 bases and J 6 bases, leaving 14 bases between the germline ends. For the CDR3, the DNA is TGTGCCATCAGTGAACCCCAAAGGAGTCAGACCCAGTACTTC. Protein sequence: CAISEPQRSQTQYF.

This clone came up a few times. This chain uses TRBV5-1 with TRBJ2-5; D is possibly TRBD2 (6 bases). Per the germline V gene, CDR1 is SGHRS and CDR2 is YFSETQ. The CDR3 sequence is 11 residues long. The V end lost 7 bases, the J end lost 5 bases, and 9 bases lay between the germline ends. CDR3 sequence reads: CASGTGETQYF. DNA for the CDR3: TGCGCCAGCGGGACTGGGGAGACCCAGTACTTC.

This clone was observed a handful of times. The chain links TRBV4-1 to TRBJ2-7; D perhaps matches TRBD2 (6 bases). The germline V gene encodes CDR1 MGHRA and CDR2 YSYEKL. This CDR3 is 16 amino acids long. Deletions cut 0 bases from V and 0 bases from J, with 12 bases between. The CDR3 loop is CASSQDVGTPSYEQYF. DNA for the CDR3: TGCGCCAGCAGCCAAGATGTCGGGACTCCCTCCTACGAGCAGTACTTC.

The count of this clone is one. The V gene is TRBV21-1, the J gene TRBJ2-1; the table's D call TRBD2 went unverified against the DNA. TRBV21-1 is classified as a pseudogene. The CDR3 has 15 amino acids. The CDR3: CASSPRREAHNEQFF. CDR3 DNA sequence: TGTGCCAGCAGCCCTAGGCGGGAGGCCCACAATGAGCAGTTCTTC.

This clone was observed a few times. The chain uses TRBV10-3 and TRBJ2-1; 14 positions match TRBD2. CDR1 is ENHRY, CDR2 SYGVKD, per germline. Trimming at V came to 7 bases and at J to 8 bases, leaving 7 bases not matched to a gene. The CDR3 contains 15 residues. For the CDR3, the DNA is TGTGCCATCACCGCGGGACTAGCGGGAGTCGATGAGCAGTTCTTC. This sequence encodes CAITAGLAGVDEQFF.

Concerning this clone: At one end the junction does not follow the germline gene, possibly because of a read error. The rearrangement joins TRBV7-9 to TRBJ1-5; 7 bases line up with TRBD1. In germline, CDR1 is SEHNR, CDR2 FQNEAQ (reference sequence). The CDR3 length is 13 residues. This CDR3 reads CSSSSGQNQPQHF. CDR3 nucleotides: TGTTCCAGCAGCTCGGGACAGAATCAGCCCCAGCATTTT.

The J gene is TRBJ1-6, the V gene TRBV19; 7 bases map to TRBD1. The J segment lost 7 bases and the V segment lost 4 bases, leaving 4 bases of the junction unmatched. Germline loops: CDR1 LNHDA, CDR2 SQIVND (reference sequence). This CDR3 spans 14 amino acids. The CDR3 region is CASSTRQGNSPLHF. CDR3 coding DNA: TGTGCCAGTAGTACGAGACAGGGCAATTCACCCCTCCACTTT.

As for this clone: An end of the junction does not agree with germline; a read error may underlie this. Additional DNA sequences in this sample encode the identical CDR3. This sequence joins TRBV19 and TRBJ1-6; TRBD1 matches at 7 bases. There are 15 residues in the CDR3. Looked up from germline, CDR1 is LNHDA and CDR2 is SQIVND (reference sequence). CDR3 coding DNA: TGTGCCAGTAGTGCCGACAGGGTAGGGCATTCACCCTTCCACTTT. Its protein is CASSADRVGHSPFHF.

The chain uses TRBV6-1 and TRBJ1-6; TRBD1 agrees at 8 bases. Germline V gives CDR1 MNHNS, CDR2 SASEGT. J lost 11 bases, V lost 6 bases, and 12 bases had no gene match. CDR3 size: 15 residues. The chain's CDR3 is CASRPTPGQGTPLHF. In nucleotides, the CDR3 is TGTGCCAGCAGACCCACCCCCGGACAGGGTACACCCCTCCACTTT.

The chain couples TRBV6-1 to TRBJ2-7; D remains unclear. The CDR3 is 10 amino acids. Germline CDR1 reads MNHNS; CDR2 reads SASEGT. V gave up 6 bases and J gave up 5 bases, with 5 bases separating them. The CDR3 sequence: CASRGHEQYF. DNA of the CDR3: TGTGCCAGCAGGGGCCACGAGCAGTACTTC.

The chain recombines TRBV11-2 with TRBJ1-1; D might be TRBD1 (5 bases). Trimming pared 3 bases from V and 0 bases from J, leaving 11 bases between. The CDR3 extends over 15 amino acids. Germline assignment: CDR1 SGHAT and CDR2 FQNNGV. The CDR3 here is CASSLRGTMNTEAFF. CDR3 nucleotide sequence: TGTGCCAGCAGCTTGAGAGGGACTATGAACACTGAAGCTTTCTTT.

This clone was seen a single time. The V and J genes are TRBV28 and TRBJ1-2, with TRBD1 identical over 8 bases. V lost 7 bases, J lost 4 bases, and 26 bases stayed unmatched. Germline values: CDR1 MDHEN, CDR2 SYDVKM. This CDR3 region has 20 residues. The CDR3 region has the DNA TGTGCCAGCACCGTAGCCCGCTGGGACAGGAAGGTGGGGGTTCGCTATGGCTACACCTTC. The encoded protein is CASTVARWDRKVGVRYGYTF.

The rearrangement links TRBV9 to TRBJ2-1; a weak D match, TRBD2 (5 bases). This CDR3 comprises 14 residues. Germline loops: CDR1 SGDLS, CDR2 YYNGEE. The V and J ends lost 0 bases and 9 bases respectively, with 13 bases between them. The CDR3 loop is CASSVAERMREQFF. CDR3 bases: TGTGCCAGCAGCGTAGCGGAGCGGATGCGTGAGCAGTTCTTC.

About this clone: In the same sample, other DNA sequences code for this CDR3. This rearrangement joins TRBV5-6 to TRBJ1-5; D gene ambiguous. The length of the CDR3 is 15 residues. Germline CDR1 reads SGHDT; CDR2 reads YYEEEE. The V and J ends lost 3 bases and 4 bases respectively, with 14 bases between them. In DNA form, the CDR3 reads TGTGCCAGCAGCTATACTGGGAGATTTAATCAGCCCCAGCATTTT. This sequence encodes CASSYTGRFNQPQHF.

The V call is TRBV19, the J call TRBJ1-5, with D possibly being TRBD1 (6 bases). V gave up 8 bases and J gave up 7 bases, with 18 bases separating them. The CDR3 sequence is 14 residues long. In germline, CDR1 is LNHDA, CDR2 SQIVND (reference sequence). The CDR3 protein is CASRRQAREQPQHF. In DNA, the CDR3 is TGTGCCAGTCGAAGACAGGCGAGAGAACAGCCCCAGCATTTT. The variable domain in full, completed from reference TRBV19 and TRBJ1-5, reads DGGITQSPKYLFRKEGQNVTLSCEQNLNHDAMYWYRQDPGQGLRLIYYSQIVNDFQKGDIAEGYSVSREKKESFPLTVTSAQKNPTAFYLCASRRQAREQPQHFGDGTRLSIL.

The chain links TRBV5-5 to TRBJ2-3; 7 nucleotides match TRBD2. The CDR3 consists of 15 residues. The germline V gene has CDR1 SGHKS and CDR2 YYEKEE (reference sequence). V dropped 6 bases and J dropped 5; count of bases not matched to a gene: 12. The CDR3 DNA is TGTGCCAGCATCTTTCGCTTTTCGGGGGGAGATACGCAGTATTTT. Translation: CASIFRFSGGDTQYF. The entire variable domain, with the rest obtained from reference TRBV5-5 and TRBJ2-3, is as follows: DAGVTQSPTHLIKTRGQQVTLRCSPISGHKSVSWYQQVLGQGPQFIFQYYEKEERGRGNFPDRFSARQFPNYSSELNVNALLLGDSALYLCASIFRFSGGDTQYFGPGTRLTVL.

J is TRBJ2-5 and V is TRBV19, with TRBD2 identical over 7 bases. J was trimmed by 0 bases and V by 1 base; bases with no gene match: 11. This CDR3 comprises 18 residues. Germline V gives CDR1 LNHDA, CDR2 SQIVND (reference sequence). The CDR3 DNA follows: TGTGCCAGTAGTATAGTCCTGGGGGTGGGGGGGGACCAAGAGACCCAGTACTTC. This translates into CASSIVLGVGGDQETQYF.

The genes are TRBV2 and TRBJ1-2; weak D call: TRBD1 (6 bases). Trimming shortened V by 11 bases and J by 4 bases, and 17 bases separated the two germline ends. Germline V gene data show CDR1 as SNHLY and CDR2 as FYNNEI. This CDR3 is 13 amino acids long. This CDR3 is CAGNRELTYGYTF. In DNA form, the CDR3 reads TGTGCCGGAAACAGGGAATTGACCTATGGCTACACCTTC.

CDR3 DNA: TGTGCCAGCAGCCACCGGGACAGGGGGTCTAGAGAGCAGTACTTC. Translated: CASSHRDRGSREQYF. The chain employs TRBV6-6 and TRBJ2-7; 11 nucleotides align to TRBD1. Germline assignment: CDR1 MNHNY and CDR2 SVGAGI (reference sequence). This CDR3 has 15 amino acids. With V trimmed by 6 bases and J by 7 bases, 11 bases remained unmatched.

The table lists this clone with a count of one. The gene calls are TRBV27 and TRBJ2-7, with 10 bases aligning to TRBD2. V trimming: 5 bases; J trimming: 6 bases; junction bases outside the gene matches: 13. From germline, CDR1 is MNHEY and CDR2 SMNVEV (reference sequence). The CDR3 has 16 residues. CDR3 DNA: TGTGCCAGCAGTCCGATAGCTGGGACTAGCGTACGCGAGCAGTACTTC. It codes for CASSPIAGTSVREQYF.

CDR3 coding DNA: TGTGCCAGCAGTTCTAACAGGGCAACTAATGAAAAACTGTTTTTT. Amino acids: CASSSNRATNEKLFF. The rearrangement joins TRBV27 to TRBJ1-4; TRBD1 might be the D (6 bases). Germline V CDR1 and CDR2: MNHEY, SMNVEV (reference sequence). The CDR3 totals 15 residues. Trimming removed 4 bases from V and 0 bases from J, with 9 bases in between.

V usage is TRBV10-3 and J usage is TRBJ1-1; no reliable D call. Germline lookup yields CDR1 ENHRY and CDR2 SYGVKD. The CDR3 contains 13 residues. The V gene lost 3 bases and the J gene lost 6 bases, with 11 bases spanning the gap. The CDR3, as DNA: TGTGCCATCAGTGACTTGAGAGGAGCTGAAGCTTTCTTT. Protein product: CAISDLRGAEAFF.

This clone came up a few times. This sequence joins TRBV6-5 and TRBJ1-2; D gene uncertain. The CDR3 spans 15 residues. The germline V gene encodes CDR1 MNHEY and CDR2 SVGAGI. Trimming took off 0 bases at V and 4 bases at J, with 12 bases between the two ends. The CDR3 region has the DNA TGTGCCAGCAGTTACTCTTCGGGGTTGAGCTATGGCTACACCTTC. Protein sequence: CASSYSSGLSYGYTF.

As to this clone: Sequence at one end of the junction differs from germline and may be a read error. The chain carries TRBV7-9 and TRBJ1-4, with D perhaps TRBD1 (6 bases). This CDR3 contains 15 residues. In germline, CDR1 is SEHNR, CDR2 FQNEAQ (reference sequence). The CDR3 is CATSRTGGLGEKLFF. In DNA form, the CDR3 reads TGTGCCACCAGCCGGACGGGGGGGCTAGGTGAAAAACTGTTTTTT. The full variable domain, rest sourced from reference TRBV7-9 and TRBJ1-4, is DTGVSQNPRHKITKRGQNVTFRCDPISEHNRLYWYRQTLGQGPEFLTYFQNEAQLEKSRLLSDRFSAERPKGSFSTLEIQRTEQGDSAMYLCATSRTGGLGEKLFFGSGTQLSVL.